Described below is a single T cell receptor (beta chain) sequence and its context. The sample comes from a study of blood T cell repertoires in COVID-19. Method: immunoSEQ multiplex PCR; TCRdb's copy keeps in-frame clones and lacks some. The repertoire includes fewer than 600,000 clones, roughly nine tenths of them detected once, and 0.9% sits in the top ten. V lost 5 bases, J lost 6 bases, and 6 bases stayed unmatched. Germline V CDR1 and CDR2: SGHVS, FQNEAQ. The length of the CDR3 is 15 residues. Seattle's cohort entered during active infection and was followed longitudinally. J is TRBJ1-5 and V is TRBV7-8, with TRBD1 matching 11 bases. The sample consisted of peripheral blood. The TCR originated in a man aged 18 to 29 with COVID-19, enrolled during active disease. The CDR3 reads CASSAGTGGFQPQHF. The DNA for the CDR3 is TGTGCCAGCAGCGCCGGGACAGGGGGTTTTCAGCCCCAGCATTTT.